The rows below give T cell receptor beta chains drawn from one sample of a study of T cell repertoires in cytomegalovirus infection. MiXCR, run by TCRdb on the reads, gives a single entry per CDR3 protein. Here the sample spans about 300,000 distinct CDR3 sequences, roughly 24% being singletons. The specimen sequenced was PBMCs. Receptor source: a human donor in good health (CMV status not recorded). Some clones in this sample may be carry-over from other donors' samples. Both conserved end residues are part of each CDR3. A D gene is named only where the DNA matches it firmly. Size is stated for part of the rows, as once, few or many counts, or as a class when the clone is expanded.

size: few
D: TRBD2
J: TRBJ2-7
V: TRBV6-6
CDR3: CASSPSGGPTYEQYF
DNA: TGTGCCAGCAGCCCTAGCGGGGGGCCAACCTACGAGCAGTACTTC

size: many
D: .
J: TRBJ2-1
V: TRBV11-2
CDR3: CASSRDRYRGQFF
DNA: TGTGCCAGCAGTAGAGACCGTTATCGTGGGCAGTTCTTC

size: few
D: .
J: TRBJ2-7
V: TRBV29-1
CDR3: CSVESGGGVGQYF
DNA: TGCAGCGTTGAATCGGGCGGCGGGGTTGGGCAGTACTTC

size: few
D: .
J: TRBJ1-1
V: TRBV28
CDR3: CASSLNNRITRALGTEAFF
DNA: TGTGCCAGCAGTTTAAATAACAGAATCACCCGAGCCTTAGGCACTGAAGCTTTCTTT

size: .
D: TRBD2
J: TRBJ2-5
V: TRBV11-2
CDR3: CASSLDRQPGGAQYF
DNA: TGTGCCAGCAGCTTAGATCGGCAACCCGGGGGGGCCCAGTACTTC

size: .
D: .
J: TRBJ1-5
V: TRBV4-1
CDR3: CASSRQGIGQPQHF
DNA: TGCGCCAGCAGCCGTCAGGGGATAGGTCAGCCCCAGCATTTT

size: .
D: .
J: TRBJ2-1
V: TRBV29-1
CDR3: CSPRLGSSLDEQFF
DNA: TGCAGCCCTCGATTGGGTTCCAGTCTCGATGAGCAGTTCTTC

size: few
D: TRBD2
J: TRBJ2-1
V: TRBV29-1
CDR3: CSDPYLAGVGEQFF
DNA: TGCAGCGATCCTTATCTAGCGGGAGTCGGTGAGCAGTTCTTC

size: few
D: TRBD2
J: TRBJ2-1
V: TRBV12-3/TRBV12-4
CDR3: CASSWGTSGYNEQFF
DNA: TGTGCCAGCAGTTGGGGGACTAGCGGATACAATGAGCAGTTCTTC

size: many
D: TRBD1
J: TRBJ1-6
V: TRBV7-2
CDR3: CASSTMDRADLHF
DNA: TGTGCCAGCAGCACGATGGACAGGGCGGACCTCCACTTT

size: .
D: .
J: TRBJ1-3
V: TRBV6-8
CDR3: CASSFNLERNTIYF
DNA: TGTGCCAGCAGCTTCAACCTGGAGCGAAACACCATATATTTT

size: .
D: .
J: TRBJ2-5
V: TRBV28
CDR3: CASNNQGSAQYF
DNA: TGTGCCAGCAATAATCAGGGTTCGGCCCAGTACTTC

size: .
D: TRBD2
J: TRBJ2-7
V: TRBV7-8
CDR3: CASSFAGTSGMYEQYF
DNA: TGTGCCAGCAGCTTCGCTGGGACTAGCGGGATGTACGAGCAGTACTTC

size: many
D: .
J: TRBJ2-7
V: TRBV12-3/TRBV12-4
CDR3: CASSLGSHNYEQYF
DNA: TGTGCCAGCAGTTTAGGGAGTCACAACTACGAGCAGTACTTC

size: .
D: .
J: TRBJ1-4
V: TRBV6-6
CDR3: CASSYLGGKLFF
DNA: TGTGCCAGCAGTTACCTGGGGGGGAAACTGTTTTTT

size: .
D: .
J: TRBJ2-3
V: TRBV18
CDR3: CASSLGSGQSTDTQYF
DNA: TGTGCCAGCTCCCTCGGATCAGGGCAAAGCACAGATACGCAGTATTTT

size: .
D: TRBD2
J: TRBJ2-1
V: TRBV9
CDR3: CASSVVSGALSYNEQFF
DNA: TGTGCCAGCAGCGTAGTTAGCGGGGCACTCTCCTACAATGAGCAGTTCTTC

size: .
D: .
J: TRBJ2-3
V: TRBV5-3
CDR3: CASSWRKQGFGSDTQYF
DNA: TGTGCCAGCAGTTGGAGAAAACAGGGTTTCGGATCAGATACGCAGTATTTT

size: .
D: .
J: TRBJ2-7
V: TRBV2
CDR3: CASSDPGTAHEQYF
DNA: TGTGCCAGCAGTGATCCGGGGACCGCCCACGAGCAGTACTTC

size: .
D: .
J: TRBJ2-2
V: TRBV15
CDR3: CATSRQGVGELFF
DNA: TGTGCCACCAGCAGGCAGGGTGTCGGGGAGCTGTTTTTT

size: .
D: .
J: TRBJ2-5
V: TRBV5-1
CDR3: CASSNERRTQETQYF
DNA: TGCGCCAGCAGCAACGAAAGACGGACCCAAGAGACCCAGTACTTC

size: .
D: TRBD1
J: TRBJ2-6
V: TRBV12-3/TRBV12-4
CDR3: CASTPSGQGAAGANVLTF
DNA: TGTGCCAGCACTCCCTCAGGACAGGGGGCTGCTGGGGCCAACGTCCTGACTTTC

size: few
D: TRBD2
J: TRBJ2-3
V: TRBV29-1
CDR3: CSGASGMADTQYF
DNA: TGCAGCGGGGCTAGCGGGATGGCAGATACGCAGTATTTT

size: .
D: .
J: TRBJ2-2
V: TRBV7-2
CDR3: CASTSRGNTGELFF
DNA: TGTGCCAGCACCTCAAGGGGCAACACCGGGGAGCTGTTTTTT

size: many
D: .
J: TRBJ2-1
V: TRBV7-2
CDR3: CASSFSFADGEQFF
DNA: TGTGCCAGCAGCTTCTCTTTTGCTGACGGCGAGCAGTTCTTC

size: .
D: TRBD1
J: TRBJ2-7
V: TRBV28
CDR3: CASVSTGTGGYEQYF
DNA: TGTGCCAGCGTGAGTACCGGGACAGGGGGCTACGAGCAGTACTTC

size: .
D: TRBD1
J: TRBJ2-7
V: TRBV5-6
CDR3: CASSDETGDYEQYF
DNA: TGTGCCAGCAGCGACGAGACAGGGGACTACGAGCAGTACTTC

size: many
D: .
J: TRBJ1-5
V: TRBV7-2
CDR3: CASSLARVSLGSNQPQHF
DNA: TGTGCCAGCAGCTTAGCCAGGGTGTCGTTGGGAAGCAATCAGCCCCAGCATTTT

size: few
D: TRBD1
J: TRBJ2-7
V: TRBV7-8
CDR3: CASSLWTGAYEQYF
DNA: TGTGCCAGCAGCTTATGGACAGGGGCATACGAGCAGTACTTC